The present entry profiles one T cell receptor beta chain with its context. This sample is part of a study of T cells in Graves' hyperthyroidism and ophthalmopathy. Trimming took off 3 bases at V and 6 bases at J, with 11 bases between the two ends. Germline V lookup: CDR1 SNHLY, CDR2 FYNNEI. CDR3 length: 14 amino acids. Researchers took RNA transcripts and amplified the TCR beta CDR3 regions from them. The TCR CDR3 was amplified in a first-round RT-PCR using the HTBI primer set. TCRdb re-derived calls from the multiplex PCR reads in MiXCR, one entry per CDR3 protein. Altogether approximately 610,000 distinct CDR3 sequences are present, about a sixth being singletons, with the ten largest covering 18%.

The chain joins TRBV2 to TRBJ2-2; D is ambiguous. What was sequenced was blood. The TCR was taken from a woman between 18 and 29 years old with Graves' hyperthyroidism. Here the CDR3 reads CASSEVSRSGELFF. The CDR3 bases are TGTGCCAGCAGTGAGGTGTCTAGGTCCGGGGAGCTGTTTTTT.